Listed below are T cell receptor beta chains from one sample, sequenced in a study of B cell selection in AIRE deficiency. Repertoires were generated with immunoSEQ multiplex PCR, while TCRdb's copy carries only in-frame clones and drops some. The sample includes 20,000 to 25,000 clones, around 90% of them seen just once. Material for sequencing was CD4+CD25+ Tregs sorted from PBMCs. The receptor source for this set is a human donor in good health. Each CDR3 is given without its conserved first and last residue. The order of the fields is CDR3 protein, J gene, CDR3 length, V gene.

CDR3 protein: ASSLGDRAYEQY; J gene: TRBJ2-7; CDR3 length: 12; V gene: TRBV5-1
CDR3 protein: ASSLSLTATDTQY; J gene: TRBJ2-3; CDR3 length: 13; V gene: TRBV5-4
CDR3 protein: ASHRSGGDTQY; J gene: TRBJ2-3; CDR3 length: 11; V gene: TRBV7-2
CDR3 protein: AITLDTSPNEQF; J gene: TRBJ2-1; CDR3 length: 12; V gene: TRBV10-3
CDR3 protein: ASSPYQGQNLNEQF; J gene: TRBJ2-1; CDR3 length: 14; V gene: TRBV18
CDR3 protein: ASSPLGTEGVQY; J gene: TRBJ2-7; CDR3 length: 12; V gene: TRBV28
CDR3 protein: ASSLDTRETQY; J gene: TRBJ2-5; CDR3 length: 11; V gene: TRBV5-4
CDR3 protein: ASSYSSISGGRGYT; J gene: TRBJ1-2; CDR3 length: 14; V gene: TRBV6-6
CDR3 protein: ASKRPDTQY; J gene: TRBJ2-3; CDR3 length: 9; V gene: TRBV6-1
CDR3 protein: ASSYQGGTEAF; J gene: TRBJ1-1; CDR3 length: 11; V gene: TRBV6-6
CDR3 protein: ASSYSGGLQPQH; J gene: TRBJ1-5; CDR3 length: 12; V gene: TRBV6-6
CDR3 protein: AASVTGRNTEAF; J gene: TRBJ1-1; CDR3 length: 12; V gene: TRBV10-3
CDR3 protein: ASGGRGSYEQY; J gene: TRBJ2-7; CDR3 length: 11; V gene: TRBV30
CDR3 protein: AWSTLSNQPQH; J gene: TRBJ1-5; CDR3 length: 11; V gene: TRBV30
CDR3 protein: ASSRPTGVGYT; J gene: TRBJ1-2; CDR3 length: 11; V gene: TRBV11-2
CDR3 protein: SARSSYEQY; J gene: TRBJ2-7; CDR3 length: 9; V gene: TRBV20-1
CDR3 protein: SVEEIGRDYGYT; J gene: TRBJ1-2; CDR3 length: 12; V gene: TRBV29-1
CDR3 protein: ASRQQSPGGDTQY; J gene: TRBJ2-3; CDR3 length: 13; V gene: TRBV6-6
CDR3 protein: SVRTGIMMYEQY; J gene: TRBJ2-7; CDR3 length: 12; V gene: TRBV29-1
CDR3 protein: ASRPRALNTGELF; J gene: TRBJ2-2; CDR3 length: 13; V gene: TRBV7-2
CDR3 protein: ASSPITGVGAF; J gene: TRBJ1-1; CDR3 length: 11; V gene: TRBV7-9
CDR3 protein: ASSVTSGYEQY; J gene: TRBJ2-7; CDR3 length: 11; V gene: TRBV19